This T cell receptor (beta chain) is drawn from a study of tumor-infiltrating lymphocytes in localized non-small cell lung cancer. Notes on the study in general: T-cell fraction did not differ between immunotypes IM1 and IM2. Tumor T-cell fraction was not associated with recurrence-free survival. Available tissue quantity limited TCR sequencing to a patient subset.

Measured with immunoSEQ multiplex PCR; TCRdb has only the in-frame clones, and not every one. The sample lists about 23,000 clones; 73% were seen once. Concerning this clone: Its specificity is unknown.

CDR1 MNHNY and CDR2 SVGAGI come from the germline V gene (reference sequence). The CDR3 length is 15 residues. V trimming: 2 bases; J trimming: 7 bases; junction bases outside the gene matches: 4. Sequencing was done on a sample of lung tumor tissue. The J gene is TRBJ1-6, the V gene TRBV6-6; 8 bases agree with TRBD1. The TCR comes from a human donor with non-small cell lung cancer. Here the CDR3 reads CASSYEGQANSPLHF. CDR3 DNA: TGTGCCAGCAGTTACGAGGGACAGGCAAATTCACCCCTCCACTTT.